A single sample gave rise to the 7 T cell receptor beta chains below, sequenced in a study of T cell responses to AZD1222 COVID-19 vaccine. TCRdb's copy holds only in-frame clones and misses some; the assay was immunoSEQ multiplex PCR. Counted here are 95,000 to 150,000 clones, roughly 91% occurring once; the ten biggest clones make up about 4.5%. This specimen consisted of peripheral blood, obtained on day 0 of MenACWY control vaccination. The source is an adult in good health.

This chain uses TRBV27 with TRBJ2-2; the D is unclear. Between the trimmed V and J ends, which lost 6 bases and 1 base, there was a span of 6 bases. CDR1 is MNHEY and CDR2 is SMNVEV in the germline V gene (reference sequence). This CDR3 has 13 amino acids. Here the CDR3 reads CASSSWNTGELFF. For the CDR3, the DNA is TGTGCCAGCAGCTCCTGGAACACCGGGGAGCTGTTTTTT.

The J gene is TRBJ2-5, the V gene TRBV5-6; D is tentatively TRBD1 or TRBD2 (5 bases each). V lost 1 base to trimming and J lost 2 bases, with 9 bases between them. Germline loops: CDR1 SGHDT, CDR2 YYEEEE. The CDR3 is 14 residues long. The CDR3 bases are TGTGCCAGCAGCTTGCCGGGGCAGCAAGAGACCCAGTACTTC. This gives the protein CASSLPGQQETQYF.

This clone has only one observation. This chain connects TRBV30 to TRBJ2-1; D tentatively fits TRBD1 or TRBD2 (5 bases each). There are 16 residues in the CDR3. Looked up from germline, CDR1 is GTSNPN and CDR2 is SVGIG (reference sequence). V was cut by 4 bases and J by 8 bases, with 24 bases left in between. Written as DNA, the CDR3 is TGTGCCTGGATCGAAACGGGGCACAAACTCACGGATGAGCAGTTCTTC. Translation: CAWIETGHKLTDEQFF. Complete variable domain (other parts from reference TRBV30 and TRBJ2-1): SQTIHQWPATLVQPVGSPLSLECTVEGTSNPNLYWYRQAAGRGLQLLFYSVGIGQISSEVPQNLSASRPQDRQFILSSKKLLLSDSGFYLCAWIETGHKLTDEQFFGPGTRLTVL.

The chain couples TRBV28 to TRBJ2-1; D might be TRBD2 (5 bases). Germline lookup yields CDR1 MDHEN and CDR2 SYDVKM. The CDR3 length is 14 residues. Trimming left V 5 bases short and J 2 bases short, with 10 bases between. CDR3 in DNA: TGTGCCAGCAGTGCCGGGGTACCCTACAATGAGCAGTTCTTC. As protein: CASSAGVPYNEQFF.

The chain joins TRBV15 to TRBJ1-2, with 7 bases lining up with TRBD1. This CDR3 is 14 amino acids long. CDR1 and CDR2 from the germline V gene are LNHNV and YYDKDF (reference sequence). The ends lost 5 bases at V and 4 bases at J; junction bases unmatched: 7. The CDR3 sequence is CATSPNRGGYGYTF. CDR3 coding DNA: TGTGCCACCAGCCCTAACAGGGGAGGCTATGGCTACACCTTC.

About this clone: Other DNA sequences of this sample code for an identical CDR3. The CDR3 is CASSLGPEKLFF. The DNA for the CDR3 is TGTGCCAGCAGCTTAGGGCCTGAAAAACTGTTTTTT. V usage is TRBV7-2 and J usage is TRBJ1-4, with D unclear. V was pared by 1 base and J by 7 bases, with 4 bases between. The CDR3 covers 12 residues. CDR1 is SGHTA, CDR2 FQGNSA, per germline.

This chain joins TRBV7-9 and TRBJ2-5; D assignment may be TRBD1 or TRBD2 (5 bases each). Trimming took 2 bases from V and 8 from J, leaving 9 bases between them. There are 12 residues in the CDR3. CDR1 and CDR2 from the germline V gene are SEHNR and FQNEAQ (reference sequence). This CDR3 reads CASSLQGPTQYF. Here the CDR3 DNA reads TGTGCCAGCAGCTTACAGGGACCTACCCAGTACTTC.